A single sample gave rise to the 30 T cell receptor beta chains below, sequenced in a study of breast tumors, draining lymph nodes, adjacent tissues. Breast cancer patients provided tissue from their axillary draining lymph nodes. Via MiXCR, TCRdb re-called the multiplex PCR reads, giving one row per CDR3 protein. The sample has around 190,000 distinct CDR3 sequences; 33% are singletons. Input material: axillary lymph node tissue. The receptors derive from a female donor with breast cancer. Some clones in this sample may be carry-over from other donors' samples.

Many counts were recorded for this clonotype. The V gene is TRBV7-3, the J gene TRBJ2-7; D may be TRBD1 or TRBD2 (5 bases each). V was trimmed by 0 bases and J by 5 bases, leaving 8 bases between them. The germline CDR1 and CDR2 sequences are SGHTA and FQGTGA. The CDR3 contains 13 residues. The CDR3 nucleotides are TGTGCCAGCAGCTTAACAGGGGACCACGAGCAGTACTTC. This gives the protein CASSLTGDHEQYF.

This clonotype showed up many times. The V call is TRBV12-3 or TRBV12-4, the J call TRBJ2-3, with 9 nucleotides matching TRBD1. V was clipped by 2 bases and J by 1 base; unmatched bases: 1. This CDR3 comprises 15 residues. In DNA form, the CDR3 reads TGTGCCAGCAGTTTAAGGACAGGGGGCACAGATACGCAGTATTTT. It is translated as CASSLRTGGTDTQYF.

This clonotype was observed many times. The gene calls are TRBV19 and TRBJ1-3; D may be TRBD1 (5 bases). The germline V gene encodes CDR1 LNHDA and CDR2 SQIVND (reference sequence). Trimming pared 6 bases from V and 0 bases from J, leaving 9 bases between. CDR3 length: 14 amino acids. CDR3 DNA: TGTGCCAGTAGGCCTGGGGGCTCTGGAAACACCATATATTTT. Encoded protein: CASRPGGSGNTIYF.

This clonotype was seen ten or more times. The V gene is TRBV7-6, the J gene TRBJ2-5, with 9 positions matching TRBD2. The V gene end was trimmed by 4 bases and the J gene end by 3 bases; junction bases not matched to a gene: 9. The germline V gene has CDR1 SGHVS and CDR2 FNYEAQ. This CDR3 spans 16 amino acids. The CDR3 DNA sequence: TGTGCCAGCAGCTCCCTCCGCGGGGGGGCGGAAGAGACCCAGTACTTC. Translating it yields CASSSLRGGAEETQYF.

For this clonotype: This may stem from a read error, because a much larger clone lies one nucleotide away. The chain is built from TRBV6-1 and TRBJ2-5; 7 nucleotides align to TRBD2. V trimming: 5 bases; J trimming: 7 bases; junction bases outside the gene matches: 13. There are 15 residues in the CDR3. Germline assignment: CDR1 MNHNS and CDR2 SASEGT. CDR3 in amino acids: CASSPGWGGSSTQYF. The CDR3 DNA sequence: TGTGCCAGCAGTCCTGGGTGGGGGGGGAGTTCGACCCAGTACTTC.

V gene TRBV11-2 combines with J gene TRBJ2-5; no firm D call. This CDR3 has 13 residues. The germline V and J ends were trimmed by 1 base and 3 bases, with 6 bases remaining between them. The germline CDR1 and CDR2 sequences are SGHAT and FQNNGV. The CDR3: CASSLGGEETQYF. CDR3 DNA: TGTGCCAGCAGCTTAGGGGGTGAAGAGACCCAGTACTTC.

With respect to this clonotype: A much larger clone differs from this one at a single base, so this may be a read error. The V and J genes are TRBV9 and TRBJ1-2; possibly TRBD1 for D (6 bases). This CDR3 has 15 amino acids. Germline V lookup: CDR1 SGDLS, CDR2 YYNGEE. The CDR3 coding sequence is TGTGCCAGCTCCGGAGGGGGGTTAACTGGGTATGGCTCCACCTTC. It specifies CASSGGGLTGYGSTF.

This clonotype was seen repeatedly, ten times or more. The CDR3 is CAISGVLAEGTDTQYF. The CDR3 DNA reads as TGTGCCATCAGTGGAGTACTAGCGGAGGGCACAGATACGCAGTATTTT. The chain has TRBV10-3 and TRBJ2-3; TRBD2 agrees at 8 bases. CDR1 is ENHRY and CDR2 is SYGVKD in the germline V gene. This CDR3 spans 16 amino acids. J was trimmed by 1 base and V by 4 bases; bases with no gene match: 7.

Many counts were recorded for this clonotype. The J gene is TRBJ1-2, the V gene TRBV19; maybe TRBD1 (5 bases). V dropped 5 bases and J dropped 4 bases, with 17 bases sitting between them. Germline V gene lookup returns CDR1 LNHDA and CDR2 SQIVND (reference sequence). There are 15 residues in the CDR3. CDR3 DNA sequence: TGTGCCAGTAGTGTCCTTGTGACAGAGATCTATGGCTACACCTTC. Its translation is CASSVLVTEIYGYTF.

Regarding this clonotype: A much larger clone differs by one base, so this may be a read error. For the CDR3, the DNA is TGCAGTGCTGGAACACATTGGGACTCCACACAAGAGACCCAGTACTTC. Translating it yields CSAGTHWDSTQETQYF. The chain employs TRBV20-1 and TRBJ2-5; D perhaps matches TRBD2 (6 bases). Trimming took off 5 bases at V and 2 bases at J, with 21 bases between the two ends. The V gene's germline CDR1 is DFQATT and CDR2 SNEGSKA (reference sequence). The CDR3 covers 16 residues.

This clonotype has a handful of counts. The chain is built from TRBV7-6 and TRBJ2-4, with TRBD2 matching over 7 bases. This CDR3 has 16 residues. The junction had 6 bases not matched to a gene; V was cut back by 1 base and J by 3 bases. The germline V gene has CDR1 SGHVS and CDR2 FNYEAQ. The CDR3 nucleotides read TGTGCCAGCAGCTTAGGGGGGGGAGTGGGCAAAAACATTCAGTACTTC. Residues: CASSLGGGVGKNIQYF.

For this clonotype: The junction departs from germline at one end; a sequencing error may be responsible. The genes are TRBV2 and TRBJ1-1; weak D call: TRBD1 (5 bases). Germline CDR1 is SNHLY and CDR2 is FYNNEI. CDR3 length equals 14 residues. The CDR3 DNA sequence: TGTGCCAGCAGTCAAACAGGAATGAACGCTGAAGCTTTCTTT. Amino acids: CASSQTGMNAEAFF.

This rearrangement joins TRBV29-1 to TRBJ2-1; TRBD1 matches 9 bases. The germline V gene has CDR1 SQVTM and CDR2 ANQGSEA. V gave up 4 bases and J gave up 4 bases; unmatched junction bases: 11. The CDR3 spans 16 residues. The CDR3 nucleotides read TGCAGCGTTGGGGCGGGGACAGGGACCTCGTACAATGAGCAGTTCTTC. As protein: CSVGAGTGTSYNEQFF.

This clonotype has ten or more counts. The gene calls are TRBV7-2 and TRBJ2-7, with 7 bases aligning to TRBD1. CDR1 and CDR2 from the germline V gene are SGHTA and FQGNSA. The CDR3 covers 15 residues. The ends lost 5 bases at V and 3 bases at J; junction bases unmatched: 10. The CDR3: CASSLGPGTDYEQYF. CDR3 bases: TGTGCCAGCAGCCTTGGCCCCGGGACAGACTACGAGCAGTACTTC.

The table lists this clonotype with many counts. This chain uses TRBV6-5 with TRBJ2-7; 8 nucleotides agree with TRBD1. Germline CDR1 and CDR2: MNHEY and SVGAGI. After removal of 1 base from V and 5 bases from J, the junction contained 1 base not matched to a gene. This CDR3 region has 13 residues. CDR3 protein: CASSYYRGNEQYF. CDR3 sequence (DNA): TGTGCCAGCAGTTACTACAGGGGGAACGAGCAGTACTTC.

This clonotype showed up many times. This sequence joins TRBV5-1 and TRBJ1-2; the match to TRBD1 covers 7 bases. Germline V lookup: CDR1 SGHRS, CDR2 YFSETQ. With V trimmed by 2 bases and J by 3 bases, 4 bases remained unmatched. The CDR3 contains 14 residues. The CDR3 here is CASSFQGTDYGYTF. Written as DNA, the CDR3 is TGCGCCAGCAGCTTTCAGGGGACAGACTATGGCTACACCTTC.

This clonotype was counted many times. V is TRBV20-1 and J is TRBJ2-7; 9 bases match TRBD1. Trimming took 0 bases from V and 5 from J; bases not matched to a gene: 11. Germline assignment: CDR1 DFQATT and CDR2 SNEGSKA (reference sequence). The CDR3 has 16 amino acids. The CDR3 loop is CSARDSRGQGRNEQYF. The CDR3 DNA sequence: TGCAGTGCTAGAGATAGCCGGGGACAGGGCCGCAACGAGCAGTACTTC.

This clonotype was found many times. The V and J genes are TRBV11-3 and TRBJ2-3; D possibly uses TRBD1 or TRBD2 (5 bases each). The V end was cut by 6 bases, the J end by 7 bases, with 26 bases between. Germline CDR1 reads SGHNT; CDR2 reads YENEEA. CDR3 length: 17 amino acids. The CDR3 loop is CASSPGNGFREQYTQYF. In DNA, the CDR3 is TGTGCCAGCAGTCCGGGGAACGGTTTCAGGGAGCAGTATACGCAGTATTTT.

In this sample, this clonotype turned up many times. The chain has TRBV7-9 and TRBJ2-5, with unresolved D. Germline V gene lookup returns CDR1 SEHNR and CDR2 FQNEAQ (reference sequence). V lost 8 bases and J lost 0, with 10 bases in between. The CDR3 has 13 residues. CDR3 residues: CASQIRYQETQYF. The CDR3, as DNA: TGTGCCAGCCAGATACGGTACCAAGAGACCCAGTACTTC.

The genes are TRBV7-2 and TRBJ1-1; D is undetermined. CDR3 length equals 14 residues. The V gene's germline CDR1 is SGHTA and CDR2 FQGNSA. V shed 5 bases and J shed 5 bases, with 15 bases lying between them. CDR3 sequence reads: CASSPDRTRTEAFF. The CDR3 nucleotides are TGTGCCAGCAGCCCCGACCGGACGAGGACTGAAGCTTTCTTT.

In this sample, this clonotype turned up many times. The chain combines TRBV9 with TRBJ1-4; 7 nucleotides line up with TRBD1. Germline CDR1 reads SGDLS; CDR2 reads YYNGEE. The V segment lost 2 bases and the J segment 7 bases; nucleotides outside the gene matches: 8. The CDR3 covers 15 residues. CDR3 residues: CASSVYRGEGEKLFF. The CDR3 nucleotides are TGTGCCAGCAGCGTCTACAGGGGAGAGGGTGAAAAACTGTTTTTT.

The chain employs TRBV6-6 and TRBJ2-6; 11 bases fit TRBD1. The ends lost 6 bases at V and 1 base at J; junction bases unmatched: 14. The CDR3 sequence is 20 residues long. The germline V gene has CDR1 MNHNY and CDR2 SVGAGI (reference sequence). CDR3 region: CASSPSGTGGSWSGANVLTF. Written as DNA, the CDR3 is TGTGCCAGCAGCCCCTCCGGGACAGGGGGAAGTTGGTCTGGGGCCAACGTCCTGACTTTC.

The V gene is TRBV18, the J gene TRBJ2-2, with 12 bases lining up with TRBD2. The CDR3 consists of 16 residues. Germline V CDR1 and CDR2: KGHSH, LQKENI. Losses at the gene ends were 5 bases for V and 1 base for J; bases not matched to a gene: 2. This CDR3 is CASSRLAGENTGELFF. Here the CDR3 DNA reads TGTGCCAGCTCAAGACTAGCGGGGGAGAACACCGGGGAGCTGTTTTTT.

V is TRBV3-1 and J is TRBJ1-3; no reliable D call. The CDR3 is 12 residues long. V dropped 4 bases and J dropped 3 bases, with 4 bases sitting between them. Germline V lookup: CDR1 LGHDT, CDR2 YNNKEL (reference sequence). DNA for the CDR3: TGTGCCAGCAGCCCCGGTGGAAACACCATATATTTT. The encoded protein is CASSPGGNTIYF. The full variable domain, with the rest looked up from reference TRBV3-1 and TRBJ1-3, is DTAVSQTPKYLVTQMGNDKSIKCEQNLGHDTMYWYKQDSKKFLKIMFSYNNKELIINETVPNRFSPKSPDKAHLNLHINSLELGDSAVYFCASSPGGNTIYFGEGSWLTVV.

The rearrangement links TRBV7-8 to TRBJ2-1, with D perhaps matching TRBD2 (6 bases). Trimming cost V 1 base and J 5 bases, with 18 bases left between them. This CDR3 is built from 17 residues. Germline CDR1 reads SGHVS; CDR2 reads FQNEAQ. The CDR3 coding sequence is TGTGCCAGCAGCTTAGTAGTGGTTGGACTATCACACAATGAGCAGTTCTTC. This encodes CASSLVVVGLSHNEQFF.

Details on this clonotype: This may be a read error, as it is one base from a much larger clone. Here the CDR3 reads CSARGPRGLYGYTF. The CDR3 DNA is TGCAGTGCTAGAGGTCCACGGGGGCTCTATGGCTACACCTTC. The chain couples TRBV20-1 to TRBJ1-2; D possibly corresponds to TRBD1 (6 bases). Germline V gene data show CDR1 as DFQATT and CDR2 as SNEGSKA (reference sequence). The germline V and J ends were trimmed by 1 base and 4 bases, with 13 bases remaining between them. The CDR3 runs 14 residues.

This clonotype was seen repeatedly, ten times or more. The rearrangement joins TRBV20-1 to TRBJ2-1; weak D call: TRBD1 (5 bases). The CDR3 runs 13 residues. V shed 5 bases and J shed 4 bases, with 12 bases lying between them. Germline V gene data show CDR1 as DFQATT and CDR2 as SNEGSKA (reference sequence). CDR3 nucleotides: TGCAGTGCTCCTTCCGACAGTTACAATGAGCAGTTCTTC. The encoded protein is CSAPSDSYNEQFF.

This clonotype was observed at least ten times. The chain employs TRBV5-1 and TRBJ1-2; 7 bases align to TRBD1. The V gene end was trimmed by 2 bases and the J gene end by 6 bases; junction bases not matched to a gene: 4. There are 13 residues in the CDR3. CDR1 and CDR2 from the germline V gene are SGHRS and YFSETQ. The CDR3 reads CASSFEGADGYTF. The CDR3 bases are TGCGCCAGCAGCTTTGAGGGGGCGGATGGCTACACCTTC.

The chain is built from TRBV4-1 and TRBJ1-1; TRBD1 agrees at 8 bases. The CDR3 has 15 residues. V lost 0 bases, J lost 6 bases, and 6 bases stayed unmatched. Germline CDR1 MGHRA, CDR2 YSYEKL. CDR3 in amino acids: CASSQEAQGASEAFF. The CDR3 region has the DNA TGCGCCAGCAGCCAAGAGGCCCAGGGGGCGTCTGAAGCTTTCTTT.

This clonotype was seen at least ten times. The rearrangement links TRBV7-3 to TRBJ2-1; D remains unclear. V lost 5 bases to trimming and J lost 5 bases, with 10 bases between them. The CDR3 is made up of 13 amino acids. The V gene's germline CDR1 is SGHTA and CDR2 FQGTGA. CDR3 loop: CASSRGANNEQFF. The DNA for the CDR3 is TGTGCCAGCAGCCGCGGAGCCAACAATGAGCAGTTCTTC.